A selection of T cell receptor beta chains follows, all from one sample in a study of early T cells in non-severe SARS-CoV-2 infection. Each CDR3 protein is one row after TCRdb ran MiXCR on the 5' RACE reads. Here the sample spans almost 30,000 distinct CDR3 sequences, about 6.1% being singletons. Sequences were obtained from whole blood. The receptor source for this set is an adult who was a healthcare worker with PCR-confirmed SARS-CoV-2 infection or an uninfected control (not recorded which). The CDR3 runs from the conserved cysteine through the conserved F or W. The D gene is left open where the match is weak. Expanded clones are given a class, and other clones once, few, many or no size at all.

TRBJ2-5	-	15	TRBV5-8	many	CASSPRGRAQETQYF	TGTGCCAGCAGCCCCAGAGGCAGGGCCCAAGAGACCCAGTACTTC
TRBJ1-2	TRBD1	18	TRBV28	many	CASSPGTGGILVRYGYTF	TGTGCCAGCAGTCCCGGGACAGGGGGAATCTTGGTTCGCTATGGCTACACCTTC
TRBJ2-5	-	13	TRBV11-2	few	CASSSGLSETQYF	TGTGCCAGCAGCTCCGGACTATCGGAGACCCAGTACTTC
TRBJ1-1	-	13	TRBV28	many	CASSPIRYTEAFF	TGTGCCAGCAGTCCCATAAGGTACACTGAAGCTTTCTTT
TRBJ2-2	-	16	TRBV7-3	-	CASSLKQGRGTGELFF	TGTGCCAGCAGCTTAAAACAAGGCAGGGGCACCGGGGAGCTGTTTTTT
TRBJ2-7	TRBD1	16	TRBV6-2/TRBV6-3	many	CASSYLTGLKTYEQYF	TGTGCCAGCAGTTACCTGACAGGGCTGAAAACCTACGAGCAGTACTTC
TRBJ2-7	-	13	TRBV7-9	-	CASSSWATYEQYF	TGTGCCAGCAGCTCGTGGGCGACCTACGAGCAGTACTTC
TRBJ2-1	-	13	TRBV10-3	many	CAISESGGGEQFF	TGTGCCATCAGTGAGTCGGGGGGAGGTGAGCAGTTCTTC
TRBJ2-5	TRBD2	15	TRBV20-1	-	CSARGRTSRLETQYF	TGCAGTGCTAGGGGGCGGACTAGCAGATTAGAGACCCAGTACTTC
TRBJ2-3	-	13	TRBV18	-	CASSRRSTDTQYF	TGTGCCAGCTCAAGGAGAAGCACAGATACGCAGTATTTT
TRBJ1-5	-	12	TRBV24-1	many	CATSDYNQPQHF	TGTGCCACCAGTGACTACAATCAGCCCCAGCATTTT
TRBJ2-4	TRBD1	14	TRBV27	many	CASSLQGAGNIQYF	TGTGCCAGCAGTTTGCAGGGGGCGGGAAACATTCAGTACTTC
TRBJ1-3	TRBD1	13	TRBV4-3	many	CASSLRQGYTIYF	TGCGCCAGCAGCCTAAGACAGGGTTACACCATATATTTT
TRBJ2-5	-	13	TRBV5-5	many	CASSRGPVETQYF	TGTGCCAGCAGCCGGGGACCTGTGGAGACCCAGTACTTC
TRBJ1-5	-	15	TRBV6-2/TRBV6-3	-	CASSKGAVGNQPQHF	TGTGCCAGCAGTAAGGGTGCAGTCGGAAATCAGCCCCAGCATTTT
TRBJ2-3	-	15	TRBV7-3	few	CASSWGASSTDTQYF	TGTGCCAGCAGTTGGGGGGCCTCTAGCACAGATACGCAGTATTTT